The 17 T cell receptor beta chains below were found in one sample sequenced in a study of cytomegalovirus exposure and HLA in healthy donors. The table came from immunoSEQ multiplex PCR; TCRdb's copy has only in-frame clones and leaves some out. The table lists some 130,000 clones, about 80% of them singletons. Sequences were obtained from PBMCs. The receptors originated from a man aged 30 to 39 in good health and CMV-seropositive.

The chain is built from TRBV19 and TRBJ2-7; 13 nucleotides line up with TRBD2. CDR3 length equals 16 residues. In germline, CDR1 is LNHDA, CDR2 SQIVND (reference sequence). V shed 1 base, J shed 1 base, and the junction held 1 base outside the gene matches. The DNA of the CDR3 is TGTGCCAGTAGTATAGGGGGACTAGCGGGATCCTACGAGCAGTACTTC. This gives the protein CASSIGGLAGSYEQYF.

This sequence joins TRBV19 and TRBJ1-2, with 7 bases that match TRBD1. In germline, CDR1 is LNHDA, CDR2 SQIVND (reference sequence). The CDR3 spans 13 residues. The V gene end was trimmed by 7 bases and the J gene end by 7 bases; junction bases not matched to a gene: 9. The CDR3 DNA is TGTGCCAGTAAGACGACAGGGATAAGTGGCTACACCTTC. This gives the protein CASKTTGISGYTF.

The V gene is TRBV5-6, the J gene TRBJ2-5; D possibly corresponds to TRBD1 (5 bases). Trimming took 0 bases from V and 4 from J, leaving 13 bases between them. CDR1 is SGHDT and CDR2 is YYEEEE in the germline V gene. The CDR3 runs to 15 residues. This CDR3 is CASSLGSGRAETQYF. The CDR3, as DNA: TGTGCCAGCAGCTTGGGATCGGGCAGGGCAGAGACCCAGTACTTC.

The gene calls are TRBV7-9 and TRBJ1-1; possible D gene TRBD1, 5 bases. The CDR3 is 14 amino acids. Germline assignment: CDR1 SEHNR and CDR2 FQNEAQ (reference sequence). The V end lost 3 bases, the J end lost 3 bases, and 11 bases lay between the germline ends. CDR3: CASSLDNLDTEAFF. CDR3 sequence (DNA): TGTGCCAGCAGCTTGGACAATTTGGACACTGAAGCTTTCTTT. Drawing the rest from reference TRBV7-9 and TRBJ1-1, the complete variable domain is DTGVSQNPRHKITKRGQNVTFRCDPISEHNRLYWYRQTLGQGPEFLTYFQNEAQLEKSRLLSDRFSAERPKGSFSTLEIQRTEQGDSAMYLCASSLDNLDTEAFFGQGTRLTVV.

The rearrangement uses TRBV9 and TRBJ2-7; maybe TRBD2 (5 bases). Between the trimmed V and J ends, which lost 4 bases and 7 bases, there was a span of 9 bases. The CDR3 is made up of 11 amino acids. The V gene's germline CDR1 is SGDLS and CDR2 YYNGEE. The CDR3 DNA is TGTGCCAGCAGCAGCCCGGGGGAGCAGTACTTC. This codes for CASSSPGEQYF.

This sequence joins TRBV9 and TRBJ2-5; 16 nucleotides agree with TRBD2. There are 17 residues in the CDR3. The J segment lost 5 bases and the V segment lost 4 bases, leaving 8 bases of the junction unmatched. The germline gives CDR1 SGDLS, CDR2 YYNGEE. CDR3 residues: CASSIGTSGGAQETQYF. CDR3 coding DNA: TGTGCCAGCAGCATAGGGACTAGCGGGGGGGCCCAGGAGACCCAGTACTTC.

The chain employs TRBV30 and TRBJ2-5, with TRBD2 as a possible D gene (5 bases). The CDR3 has 13 amino acids. The germline V and J ends were trimmed by 4 bases and 2 bases, with 11 bases remaining between them. Germline assignment: CDR1 GTSNPN and CDR2 SVGIG (reference sequence). DNA of the CDR3: TGTGCCTGGAACCCGGGAAATCAAGAGACCCAGTACTTC. Its translation is CAWNPGNQETQYF.

The chain couples TRBV10-2 to TRBJ1-4, with 8 positions matching TRBD1. Germline CDR1 and CDR2: WSHSY and SAAADI. The CDR3 is 14 amino acids. V lost 6 bases and J lost 4; bases outside the gene matches: 4. CDR3 loop: CASSDRGLNEKLFF. CDR3 nucleotide sequence: TGCGCCAGCAGCGACAGGGGCCTTAATGAAAAACTGTTTTTT.

This clone was detected ten times or more. The chain recombines TRBV4-1 with TRBJ2-3, with D possibly being TRBD2 (6 bases). V gave up 0 bases and J gave up 1 base, with 11 bases separating them. The CDR3 contains 16 residues. CDR1 is MGHRA, CDR2 YSYEKL, per germline. As DNA, the CDR3 is TGCGCCAGCAGCCAAGAACCGGGACTCGGCACAGATACGCAGTATTTT. Translation: CASSQEPGLGTDTQYF.

V is TRBV21-1 and J is TRBJ2-5; the table's TRBD1 call for D was not verified on the DNA. TRBV21-1 is classified as a pseudogene. The CDR3 length is 18 residues. The CDR3 region has the DNA TGTGCCAGCAGCAAAGTCCAAGGGGTGATGGGGTTGGAAGAGACCCAGTACTTC. It is translated as CASSKVQGVMGLEETQYF.

The CDR3 DNA reads as TGTGCCAGCAGTTTATCGGGACAGGGGGCGGGTTATGGCTACACCTTC. This gives the protein CASSLSGQGAGYGYTF. The chain combines TRBV27 with TRBJ1-2, with 12 bases identical to TRBD1. The germline CDR1 and CDR2 sequences are MNHEY and SMNVEV (reference sequence). V dropped 0 bases and J dropped 5; count of bases not matched to a gene: 4. The CDR3 has 16 residues.

J is TRBJ1-1 and V is TRBV29-1; D gene ambiguous. CDR3 length: 13 residues. Trimming took off 7 bases at V and 2 bases at J, with 14 bases between the two ends. Germline V gives CDR1 SQVTM, CDR2 ANQGSEA. CDR3 protein: CSAAVGTNTEAFF. In DNA, the CDR3 is TGCAGCGCCGCGGTAGGAACTAACACTGAAGCTTTCTTT.

V and J are TRBV27 and TRBJ1-1; weak D call: TRBD1 (6 bases). This CDR3 spans 16 amino acids. Trimming shortened V by 10 bases and J by 0 bases, and 21 bases separated the two germline ends. Germline V gene data show CDR1 as MNHEY and CDR2 as SMNVEV (reference sequence). This chain's CDR3 is CATGAGGLLMNTEAFF. In DNA, the CDR3 is TGTGCCACCGGCGCGGGGGGCCTACTCATGAACACTGAAGCTTTCTTT.

This clone appeared a few times. The chain is built from TRBV7-9 and TRBJ1-2, with 9 bases aligning to TRBD1. The V segment lost 4 bases and the J segment 6 bases; nucleotides outside the gene matches: 12. Germline V lookup: CDR1 SEHNR, CDR2 FQNEAQ (reference sequence). The CDR3 sequence is 16 residues long. CDR3: CASSYPRDRVSDGYTF. For the CDR3, the DNA is TGTGCCAGCAGCTACCCCCGGGACAGGGTTTCTGATGGCTACACCTTC.

The chain is built from TRBV7-3 and TRBJ2-1; no firm D call. Trimming cost V 5 bases and J 5 bases, with 22 bases left between them. This CDR3 region has 17 residues. Germline loops: CDR1 SGHTA, CDR2 FQGTGA. In DNA form, the CDR3 reads TGTGCCAGCAGCCTAAGGCCGGGTGGTTCAAAGGACAATGAGCAGTTCTTC. Its translation: CASSLRPGGSKDNEQFF.

This sequence joins TRBV7-9 and TRBJ2-3, with 8 bases fitting TRBD1. CDR3 size: 12 residues. Germline V gives CDR1 SEHNR, CDR2 FQNEAQ (reference sequence). V lost 5 bases to trimming and J lost 15 bases; unmatched junction nucleotides: 10. DNA of the CDR3: TGTGCCAGCAGCGCCGACAGGGGCCTCCGATATTTT. It yields the protein CASSADRGLRYF.

J is TRBJ2-5 and V is TRBV5-1; 7 bases align to TRBD2. V gave up 5 bases and J gave up 0 bases; unmatched junction bases: 7. This CDR3 is built from 15 residues. Germline assignment: CDR1 SGHRS and CDR2 YFSETQ. The CDR3 sequence is CASSPQRGDQETQYF. In nucleotides, the CDR3 is TGCGCCAGCAGTCCCCAGCGGGGAGACCAAGAGACCCAGTACTTC.